Sequencing of this T cell receptor beta chain was carried out in a study of shared T cell receptors in the human thymus. The assay was immunoSEQ multiplex PCR, and TCRdb's table has in-frame clones only and misses some. The sample consists of about 660,000 clones, more than 70% of them appearing once. Deletions cut 5 bases from V and 4 bases from J, with 17 bases between. CDR1 is LNHDA and CDR2 is SQIVND in the germline V gene (reference sequence). The CDR3 extends over 15 amino acids. Separately, the same data were catalogued under a study of human thymus T cells. That paper adds: Thymus was obtained from resections taken during corrective heart surgery.

The gene calls are TRBV19 and TRBJ1-2; D is unclear. The clonotype comes from a boy younger than two with a congenital heart defect. Sequenced: thymocytes. CDR3 DNA: TGTGCCAGTAGTCCACGACCGGGTAGGCGCTATGGCTACACCTTC. Translating gives CASSPRPGRRYGYTF.